This T cell receptor beta chain was recovered during a study of Graves' ophthalmopathy and Graves' hyperthyroidism. V gave up 3 bases and J gave up 6 bases, with 8 bases separating them. The CDR3 runs 12 residues. As the template, RNA transcripts were used to amplify TCR beta CDR3 regions. HTBI primers served in a first-round RT-PCR, which a second-round multiplex PCR followed. TCRdb re-called the multiplex PCR reads through MiXCR, storing one row per CDR3 protein. The sample has almost 750,000 distinct CDR3 sequences, roughly two fifths seen once. The chain uses TRBV12-3 or TRBV12-4 and TRBJ1-1; D call uncertain. This sequence was found in an adult man with Graves' ophthalmopathy. Material: peripheral blood. CDR3 sequence: CASSLFTAEAFF. CDR3 bases: TGTGCCAGCAGTTTGTTTACCGCTGAAGCTTTCTTT.